One sample yielded the 8 T cell receptor beta chains listed below, sequenced in a study of blood T cell repertoires in COVID-19. Only in-frame clones appear in the TCRdb table, and some are missing; sequencing was by immunoSEQ multiplex PCR. Altogether approximately 210,000 clones are present, more than 70% being singletons, with the ten largest covering approximately 4.4%. The sequencing sample was made of peripheral blood. These receptors were taken from a human donor in a cohort sampled during active COVID-19.

The V and J genes are TRBV18 and TRBJ1-6; 8 bases match TRBD1. Germline V gives CDR1 KGHSH, CDR2 LQKENI. The CDR3 consists of 15 residues. V was clipped by 3 bases and J by 8 bases; unmatched bases: 6. The CDR3 nucleotides read TGTGCCAGCTCACCTTGGACAGGGCTGGATTCACCCCTCCACTTT. This translates into CASSPWTGLDSPLHF.

This clone was found a few times. This sequence joins TRBV30 and TRBJ1-1; tentative D call: TRBD1 (5 bases). V was shortened by 2 bases and J by 13 bases, with 20 bases between the two germline ends. This CDR3 region has 13 residues. CDR1 and CDR2 (germline): GTSNPN, SVGIG (reference sequence). The CDR3 reads CAWSLGTGVIVFF. In DNA form, the CDR3 reads TGTGCCTGGAGTCTAGGAACGGGGGTAATTGTTTTCTTT. Using reference TRBV30 and TRBJ1-1 for the parts outside the CDR3, the full variable domain is SQTIHQWPATLVQPVGSPLSLECTVEGTSNPNLYWYRQAAGRGLQLLFYSVGIGQISSEVPQNLSASRPQDRQFILSSKKLLLSDSGFYLCAWSLGTGVIVFFGQGTRLTVV.

As regards this clone: Other DNA sequences in the sample encode the same CDR3. The V and J genes are TRBV19 and TRBJ2-7; D might be TRBD1 (5 bases). Germline-derived CDR1 and CDR2 are LNHDA and SQIVND (reference sequence). The CDR3 covers 13 residues. Between the trimmed V and J ends, which lost 1 base and 3 bases, there was a span of 7 bases. The DNA for the CDR3 is TGTGCCAGTAGTATAGGACAGTTCTACGAGCAGTACTTC. Amino acids: CASSIGQFYEQYF.

This chain connects TRBV28 to TRBJ2-7; weak D call: TRBD1 (6 bases). V lost 5 bases and J 1 base, leaving 9 bases between the germline ends. There are 13 residues in the CDR3. Germline V gene data show CDR1 as MDHEN and CDR2 as SYDVKM. CDR3 coding DNA: TGTGCCAGCAGTCAAGGACAGTCCTACGAGCAGTACTTC. Amino acids: CASSQGQSYEQYF.

J is TRBJ2-7 and V is TRBV6-2 or TRBV6-3; the D gene is possibly TRBD2 (5 bases). CDR3 length: 16 amino acids. The germline V and J ends were trimmed by 5 bases and 0 bases, with 17 bases remaining between them. Per the germline V gene, CDR1 is MNHEY and CDR2 is SVGEGT. CDR3 sequence: CASSQHGLDSSYEQYF. The CDR3, as DNA: TGTGCCAGCAGTCAGCATGGACTGGACTCCTCCTACGAGCAGTACTTC.

The V and J genes are TRBV5-8 and TRBJ2-7, with 8 bases lining up with TRBD2. Germline V gives CDR1 SGHTS, CDR2 YDEGEE. CDR3 size: 15 residues. Trimming at V came to 4 bases and at J to 1 base, leaving 7 bases not matched to a gene. The chain's CDR3 is CASSPRLARSYEQYF. The CDR3 DNA reads as TGTGCCAGCAGCCCCAGACTAGCGAGATCCTACGAGCAGTACTTC. Variable domain in full (rest from reference TRBV5-8 and TRBJ2-7): EAGVTQSPTHLIKTRGQQATLRCSPISGHTSVYWYQQALGLGLQFLLWYDEGEERNRGNFPPRFSGRQFPNYSSELNVNALELEDSALYLCASSPRLARSYEQYFGPGTRLTVT.

This chain joins TRBV9 and TRBJ1-5, with 7 positions matching TRBD1. V was clipped by 0 bases and J by 2 bases; unmatched bases: 5. CDR1 and CDR2 (germline): SGDLS, YYNGEE. CDR3 length: 16 residues. CDR3 in amino acids: CASSVAAGGGNQPQHF. In DNA form, the CDR3 reads TGTGCCAGCAGCGTAGCGGCAGGGGGTGGCAATCAGCCCCAGCATTTT.

The J gene is TRBJ2-1, the V gene TRBV4-3, with D perhaps TRBD1 (6 bases). CDR1 is LGHNA, CDR2 YSLEER, per germline. Trimming stripped 1 base from V and 7 bases from J, with 11 bases between. The CDR3 is 14 amino acids. In DNA form, the CDR3 reads TGCGCCAGCAGCCAAGCGAACCAGGGGAATGAGCAGTTCTTC. It yields the protein CASSQANQGNEQFF.